The 19 T cell receptor beta chains given below trace back to one sample, sequenced in a study of shared clonotypes between healthy human individuals. This table comes from immunoSEQ multiplex PCR, and its TCRdb copy is limited to in-frame clones, with some not included. In the table there are over a million clones, over 95% of which are singletons. The sample taken for sequencing was naive CD4+ T cells sorted from blood. The subset here: CD45RA+ positively selected. The receptors derive from a man aged 30-40 years in good health.

The genes are TRBV6-6 and TRBJ2-2; D perhaps matches TRBD1 (6 bases). CDR1 is MNHNY, CDR2 SVGAGI, per germline (reference sequence). This CDR3 is 16 amino acids long. Trimming removed 6 bases from V and 4 bases from J, with 18 bases in between. CDR3 sequence reads: CASSPGHAMITGELFF. The CDR3 DNA reads TGTGCCAGCAGCCCGGGACACGCTATGATCACCGGGGAGCTGTTTTTT.

The chain recombines TRBV18 with TRBJ1-1, with D possibly matching TRBD1 (5 bases). The CDR3 contains 16 residues. Germline CDR1 and CDR2: KGHSH and LQKENI. The germline V and J ends were trimmed by 3 bases and 3 bases, with 17 bases remaining between them. The CDR3 is CASSPNGPDTHTEAFF. DNA of the CDR3: TGTGCCAGCTCACCGAACGGCCCGGACACCCACACTGAAGCTTTCTTT.

The rearrangement links TRBV11-2 to TRBJ2-2; D is unresolved. V was cut by 3 bases and J by 4 bases, with 15 bases left in between. Germline V gene lookup returns CDR1 SGHAT and CDR2 FQNNGV. This CDR3 comprises 16 residues. The CDR3 sequence is CASSFLLKRSTGELFF. DNA for the CDR3: TGTGCCAGCAGCTTCCTTTTAAAGCGTTCCACCGGGGAGCTGTTTTTT. Based on the CDR3 plus reference TRBV11-2 and TRBJ2-2, the full variable domain is EAGVAQSPRYKIIEKRQSVAFWCNPISGHATLYWYQQILGQGPKLLIQFQNNGVVDDSQLPKDRFSAERLKGVDSTLKIQPAKLEDSAVYLCASSFLLKRSTGELFFGEGSRLTVL.

Comment on this clone: Other nucleotide sequences in the sample specify the same CDR3. V gene TRBV28 combines with J gene TRBJ2-7, with D perhaps given as TRBD1 or TRBD2 (5 bases each). This CDR3 comprises 15 residues. V shed 5 bases and J shed 0 bases, with 14 bases lying between them. Germline V gene sequence: CDR1 MDHEN, CDR2 SYDVKM. CDR3 nucleotide sequence: TGTGCCAGCAGTATCCCCGGGACGGGCTCCTACGAGCAGTACTTC. This gives the protein CASSIPGTGSYEQYF.

J is TRBJ2-3 and V is TRBV7-9; possibly TRBD2 for D (5 bases). V was cut by 5 bases and J by 10 bases, with 19 bases left in between. The CDR3 has 14 amino acids. The germline gives CDR1 SEHNR, CDR2 FQNEAQ (reference sequence). The CDR3 region is CASSRKGELFAQYF. The DNA for the CDR3 is TGTGCCAGCAGCCGTAAGGGAGAATTATTTGCGCAGTATTTT.

This chain joins TRBV7-2 and TRBJ1-5; D is possibly TRBD1 (6 bases). The length of the CDR3 is 13 residues. The V end lost 3 bases, the J end lost 5 bases, and 8 bases lay between the germline ends. CDR1 SGHTA and CDR2 FQGNSA come from the germline V gene. In DNA, the CDR3 is TGTGCCAGCAGCTTGGACAGCCATCAGCCCCAGCATTTT. Translation: CASSLDSHQPQHF.

The V and J genes are TRBV29-1 and TRBJ2-7, with D possibly being TRBD2 (6 bases). Germline values: CDR1 SQVTM, CDR2 ANQGSEA. Trimming cost V 1 base and J 2 bases, with 15 bases left between them. The CDR3 length is 15 residues. The CDR3: CSVEGKGLPPYEQYF. The CDR3, as DNA: TGCAGCGTTGAAGGGAAAGGACTACCCCCCTACGAGCAGTACTTC.

The J gene is TRBJ2-1, the V gene TRBV28, with TRBD1 matching 11 bases. Germline assignment: CDR1 MDHEN and CDR2 SYDVKM. The CDR3 has 15 residues. Losses at the gene ends were 2 bases for V and 8 bases for J; bases not matched to a gene: 5. The CDR3 sequence is CASSLQDRGLDEQFF. CDR3 in DNA: TGTGCCAGCAGTTTACAGGACAGGGGGCTGGATGAGCAGTTCTTC.

The chain joins TRBV20-1 to TRBJ2-7, with D perhaps TRBD1 (6 bases). The CDR3 is 11 amino acids. The ends were cut back, 6 bases at V and 6 bases at J, with 12 bases in the middle. Germline values: CDR1 DFQATT, CDR2 SNEGSKA (reference sequence). CDR3 nucleotides: TGCAGTGCGAACAGGGTGTCCGAGCAGTACTTC. Translated: CSANRVSEQYF.

This rearrangement joins TRBV9 to TRBJ2-7; D call uncertain. V lost 0 bases to trimming and J lost 9 bases, with 10 bases between them. The germline CDR1 and CDR2 sequences are SGDLS and YYNGEE. The CDR3 sequence is 12 residues long. In nucleotides, the CDR3 is TGTGCCAGCAGCGTAGACCGGGCTGCGCAGTACTTC. The encoded protein is CASSVDRAAQYF.

This sequence joins TRBV29-1 and TRBJ2-7, with D hard to call. Per the germline V gene, CDR1 is SQVTM and CDR2 is ANQGSEA. CDR3 length: 12 residues. The V gene lost 3 bases and the J gene lost 3 bases, with 9 bases spanning the gap. CDR3 in amino acids: CSVDGKNYEQYF. The DNA of the CDR3 is TGCAGCGTTGATGGTAAAAACTACGAGCAGTACTTC.

The gene calls are TRBV6-1 and TRBJ1-2; D is perhaps TRBD1 (5 bases). Trimming took 2 bases from V and 3 from J, leaving 10 bases between them. Germline V CDR1 and CDR2: MNHNS, SASEGT. The CDR3 covers 14 residues. The CDR3 DNA sequence: TGTGCCAGCAGTGAAACGGGGCCGGACTATGGCTACACCTTC. Encoded protein: CASSETGPDYGYTF.

This chain uses TRBV4-1 with TRBJ2-6, with no clear D. Looked up from germline, CDR1 is MGHRA and CDR2 is YSYEKL. V lost 3 bases and J 0 bases, leaving 9 bases between the germline ends. This CDR3 spans 16 amino acids. CDR3 DNA sequence: TGCGCCAGCAGCCAGCGAGTCGTCTCTGGGGCCAACGTCCTGACTTTC. As protein: CASSQRVVSGANVLTF.

The gene calls are TRBV19 and TRBJ1-1; 10 bases line up with TRBD1. The CDR3 has 17 residues. Trimming at V came to 5 bases and at J to 4 bases, leaving 13 bases not matched to a gene. Per germline, CDR1 LNHDA and CDR2 SQIVND (reference sequence). The CDR3 region is CASSSMTGGAWVTEAFF. The CDR3, as DNA: TGTGCCAGTAGTTCCATGACAGGGGGCGCATGGGTCACTGAAGCTTTCTTT.

This chain links TRBV9 with TRBJ2-7; the D gene could be TRBD1 or TRBD2 (7 bases each). The CDR3 length is 15 residues. Trimming removed 2 bases at V and 1 base at J, with 13 bases between. Germline V gene lookup returns CDR1 SGDLS and CDR2 YYNGEE. CDR3 bases: TGTGCCAGCAGCGTCGGGGGGACAGTTTCCTACGAGCAGTACTTC. Translation: CASSVGGTVSYEQYF.

In regard to this clone: The sample holds other DNA sequences that translate to the same CDR3. The chain is built from TRBV18 and TRBJ2-5; TRBD1 is a possible D gene (5 bases). This CDR3 has 13 residues. Germline assignment: CDR1 KGHSH and CDR2 LQKENI. Deletions cut 1 base from V and 3 bases from J, with 6 bases between. The CDR3 is CASSPRQKETQYF. The CDR3 DNA reads TGTGCCAGCTCACCACGACAGAAAGAGACCCAGTACTTC.

This chain links TRBV27 with TRBJ2-7, with D tentatively TRBD1 or TRBD2 (5 bases each). Germline values: CDR1 MNHEY, CDR2 SMNVEV (reference sequence). The CDR3 covers 12 residues. The V and J ends lost 5 bases and 6 bases respectively, with 11 bases between them. CDR3 coding DNA: TGTGCCAGCAGTAACGGGGCACGCGAGCAGTACTTC. It is translated as CASSNGAREQYF.

This chain connects TRBV30 to TRBJ2-3; 7 nucleotides match TRBD2. V was clipped by 2 bases and J by 3 bases; unmatched bases: 5. The germline V gene encodes CDR1 GTSNPN and CDR2 SVGIG (reference sequence). This CDR3 has 14 residues. The CDR3 region is CAWSRQGGTDTQYF. CDR3 nucleotide sequence: TGTGCCTGGAGTCGGCAGGGAGGGACAGATACGCAGTATTTT.

This chain uses TRBV25-1 with TRBJ1-4; TRBD1 is a possible D gene (5 bases). V was clipped by 2 bases and J by 7 bases, with 11 bases between them. Germline V CDR1 and CDR2: MGHDK, SYGVNS. The CDR3 runs 14 residues. The CDR3 is CASSEAGTVEKLFF. CDR3 sequence (DNA): TGTGCCAGCAGTGAAGCCGGGACGGTTGAAAAACTGTTTTTT.